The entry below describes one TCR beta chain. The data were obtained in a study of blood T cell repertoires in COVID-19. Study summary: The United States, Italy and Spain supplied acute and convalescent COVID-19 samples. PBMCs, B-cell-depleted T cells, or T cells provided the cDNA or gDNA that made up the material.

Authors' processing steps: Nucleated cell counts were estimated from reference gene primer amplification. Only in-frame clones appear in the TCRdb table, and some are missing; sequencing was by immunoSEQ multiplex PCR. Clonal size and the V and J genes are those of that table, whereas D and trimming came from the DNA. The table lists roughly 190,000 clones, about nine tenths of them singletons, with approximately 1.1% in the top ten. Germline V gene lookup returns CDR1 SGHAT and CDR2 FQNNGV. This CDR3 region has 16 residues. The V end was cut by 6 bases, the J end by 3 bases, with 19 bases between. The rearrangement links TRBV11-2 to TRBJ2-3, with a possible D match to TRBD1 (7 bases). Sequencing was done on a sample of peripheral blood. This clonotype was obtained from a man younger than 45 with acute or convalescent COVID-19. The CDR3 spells CASSRTTGVVTDTQYF. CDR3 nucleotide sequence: TGTGCCAGCAGTCGGACTACAGGGGTAGTTACAGATACGCAGTATTTT.